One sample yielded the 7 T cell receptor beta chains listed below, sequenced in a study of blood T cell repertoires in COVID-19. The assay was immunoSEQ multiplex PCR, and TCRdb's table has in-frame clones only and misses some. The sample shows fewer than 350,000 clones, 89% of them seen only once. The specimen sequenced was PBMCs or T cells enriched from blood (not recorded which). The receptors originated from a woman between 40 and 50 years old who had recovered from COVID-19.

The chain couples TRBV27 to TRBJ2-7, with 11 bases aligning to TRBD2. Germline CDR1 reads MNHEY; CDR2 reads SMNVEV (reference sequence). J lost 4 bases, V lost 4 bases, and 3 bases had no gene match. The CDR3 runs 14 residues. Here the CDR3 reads CASSSRLAGYEQYF. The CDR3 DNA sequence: TGTGCCAGCAGTTCCCGACTAGCGGGGTACGAGCAGTACTTC.

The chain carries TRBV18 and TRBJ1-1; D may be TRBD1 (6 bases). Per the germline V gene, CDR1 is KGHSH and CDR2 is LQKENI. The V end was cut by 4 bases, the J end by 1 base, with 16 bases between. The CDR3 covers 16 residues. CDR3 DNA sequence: TGTGCCAGCTCACTTGCCCGAGGGGGGGAGAACACTGAAGCTTTCTTT. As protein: CASSLARGGENTEAFF.

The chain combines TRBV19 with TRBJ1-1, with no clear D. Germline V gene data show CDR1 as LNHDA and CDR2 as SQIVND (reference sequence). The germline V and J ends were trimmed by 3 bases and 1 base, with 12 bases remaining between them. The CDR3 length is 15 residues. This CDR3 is CASSIREAGNTEAFF. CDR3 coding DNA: TGTGCCAGTAGTATCCGGGAAGCAGGGAACACTGAAGCTTTCTTT.

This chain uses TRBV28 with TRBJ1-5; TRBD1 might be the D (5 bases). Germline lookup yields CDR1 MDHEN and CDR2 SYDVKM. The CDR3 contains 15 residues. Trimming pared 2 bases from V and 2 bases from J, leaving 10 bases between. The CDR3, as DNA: TGTGCCAGCAGTTTAATCCAACAGGGCAATCAGCCCCAGCATTTT. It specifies CASSLIQQGNQPQHF.

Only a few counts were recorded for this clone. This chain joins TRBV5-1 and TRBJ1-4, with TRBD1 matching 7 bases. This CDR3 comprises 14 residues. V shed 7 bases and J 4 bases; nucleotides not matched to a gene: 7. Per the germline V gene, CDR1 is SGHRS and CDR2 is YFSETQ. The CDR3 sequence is CASGRTGNNEKLFF. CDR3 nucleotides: TGCGCCAGCGGAAGGACAGGAAATAATGAAAAACTGTTTTTT.

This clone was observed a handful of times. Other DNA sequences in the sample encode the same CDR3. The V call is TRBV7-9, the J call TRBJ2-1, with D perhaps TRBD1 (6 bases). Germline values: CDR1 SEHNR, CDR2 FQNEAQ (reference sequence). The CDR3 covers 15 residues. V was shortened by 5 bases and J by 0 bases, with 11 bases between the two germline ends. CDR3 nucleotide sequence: TGTGCCAGCAGCCCGAGGGGGAGCTCCTACAATGAGCAGTTCTTC. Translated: CASSPRGSSYNEQFF.

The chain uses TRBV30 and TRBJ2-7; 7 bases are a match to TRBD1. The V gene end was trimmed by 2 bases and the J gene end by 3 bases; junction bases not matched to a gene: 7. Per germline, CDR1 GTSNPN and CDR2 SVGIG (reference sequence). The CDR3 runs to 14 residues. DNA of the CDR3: TGTGCCTGGAGTCCTAAGGGGGCCCTCTACGAGCAGTACTTC. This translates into CAWSPKGALYEQYF.